This T cell receptor (beta chain) was found in a study of T cell repertoires in cytomegalovirus infection. Study information: HLA-B-restricted CMV epitopes that are well studied were used alongside recently identified HLA-C-restricted ones. CMV infection plus the matching HLA type was flagged by public TCR beta signatures.

This clonotype was observed many times. Its antigen is currently unknown. Whole-study findings and limits: Dominating the ex vivo response were TCR beta clonotypes that were CMV-specific and HLA-C-restricted. Public TCR beta family frequency separated CMV-and-HLA carriers, including in an independent cohort.

Looked up from germline, CDR1 is SGHTA and CDR2 is FQGNSA. This CDR3 region has 15 residues. The V end was cut by 1 base, the J end by 7 bases, with 13 bases between. TCRdb re-called the reads through MiXCR, storing one row per CDR3 protein. The sample carries 650,000 to 900,000 distinct CDR3 sequences, around a third recorded once. The sequenced sample was cultured CD8+ T cells from PBMCs, obtained from culture after CMV antigen stimulation. The genes are TRBV7-2 and TRBJ1-4; perhaps TRBD1 as D (6 bases). The TCR originated in a human donor in good health (CMV status not recorded). Some clones in this sample may be carry-over from other donors' samples. CDR3 loop: CASSLGEGGGEKLFF. The CDR3 DNA reads as TGTGCCAGCAGCTTAGGTGAAGGGGGAGGTGAAAAACTGTTTTTT.